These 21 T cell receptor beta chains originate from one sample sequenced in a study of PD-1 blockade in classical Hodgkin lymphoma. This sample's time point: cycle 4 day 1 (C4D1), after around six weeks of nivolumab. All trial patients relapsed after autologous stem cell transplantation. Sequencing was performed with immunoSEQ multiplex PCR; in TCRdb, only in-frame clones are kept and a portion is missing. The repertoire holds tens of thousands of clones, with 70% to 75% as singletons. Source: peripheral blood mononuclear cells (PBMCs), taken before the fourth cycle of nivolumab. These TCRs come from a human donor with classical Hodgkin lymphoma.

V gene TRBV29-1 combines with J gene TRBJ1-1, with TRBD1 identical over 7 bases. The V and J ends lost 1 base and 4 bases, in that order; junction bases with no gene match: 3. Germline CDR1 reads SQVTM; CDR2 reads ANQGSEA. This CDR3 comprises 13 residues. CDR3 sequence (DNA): TGCAGCGTTGAAGCCCCAGGGGGCACTGAAGCTTTCTTT. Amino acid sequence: CSVEAPGGTEAFF. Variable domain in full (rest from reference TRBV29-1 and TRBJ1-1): SAVISQKPSRDICQRGTSLTIQCQVDSQVTMMFWYRQQPGQSLTLIATANQGSEATYESGFVIDKFPISRPNLTFSTLTVSNMSPEDSSIYLCSVEAPGGTEAFFGQGTRLTVV.

The CDR3 is CAWRVEIEAFF. The CDR3 DNA follows: TGTGCCTGGAGGGTGGAAATTGAAGCTTTCTTT. The chain has TRBV30 and TRBJ1-1; D unclear. Germline assignment: CDR1 GTSNPN and CDR2 SVGIG (reference sequence). The CDR3 runs 11 residues. V shed 3 bases and J shed 7 bases, with 9 bases lying between them.

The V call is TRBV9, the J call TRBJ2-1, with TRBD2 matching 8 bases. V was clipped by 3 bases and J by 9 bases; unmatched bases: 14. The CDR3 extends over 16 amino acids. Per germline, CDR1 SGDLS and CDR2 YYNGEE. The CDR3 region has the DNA TGTGCCAGCAGCGCCTATGGGAGCGGGGGTAGCGGTGAGCAGTTCTTC. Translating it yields CASSAYGSGGSGEQFF.

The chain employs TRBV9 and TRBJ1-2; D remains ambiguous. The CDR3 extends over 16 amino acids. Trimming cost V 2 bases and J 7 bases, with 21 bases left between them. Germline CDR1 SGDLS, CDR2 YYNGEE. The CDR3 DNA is TGTGCCAGCAGCGTCCAACACACCGAAAAGGCGGGTGGCTACACCTTC. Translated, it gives CASSVQHTEKAGGYTF.

The DNA of the CDR3 is TGCGCCAGCAGCTTGGAAGGGGGCAATCAGCCCCAGCATTTT. Translating gives CASSLEGGNQPQHF. This chain connects TRBV5-1 to TRBJ1-5, with D perhaps TRBD1 (5 bases). The V gene's germline CDR1 is SGHRS and CDR2 YFSETQ. This CDR3 is built from 14 residues. V was pared by 0 bases and J by 2 bases, with 6 bases between.

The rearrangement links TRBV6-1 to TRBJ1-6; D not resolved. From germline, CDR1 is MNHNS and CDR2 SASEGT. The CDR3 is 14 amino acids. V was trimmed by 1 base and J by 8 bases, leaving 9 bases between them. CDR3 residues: CASSEGRRDSPLHF. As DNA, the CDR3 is TGTGCCAGCAGTGAAGGCAGAAGAGATTCACCCCTCCACTTT.

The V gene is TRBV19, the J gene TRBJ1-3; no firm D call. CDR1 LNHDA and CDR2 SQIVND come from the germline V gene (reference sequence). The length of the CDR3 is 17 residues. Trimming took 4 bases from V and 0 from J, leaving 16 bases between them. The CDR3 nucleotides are TGTGCCAGTAGTACCTCCAGGCAGGCCGTCTCTGGAAACACCATATATTTT. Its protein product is CASSTSRQAVSGNTIYF.

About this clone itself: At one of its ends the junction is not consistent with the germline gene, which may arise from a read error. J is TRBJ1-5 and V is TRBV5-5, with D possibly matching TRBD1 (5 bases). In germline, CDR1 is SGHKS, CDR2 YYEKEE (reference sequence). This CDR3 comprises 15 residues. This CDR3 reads CASSLDGGRDQPQHF. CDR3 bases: TGTGCCAGCAGCCTTGACGGGGGTAGGGATCAACCCCAGCATTTT.

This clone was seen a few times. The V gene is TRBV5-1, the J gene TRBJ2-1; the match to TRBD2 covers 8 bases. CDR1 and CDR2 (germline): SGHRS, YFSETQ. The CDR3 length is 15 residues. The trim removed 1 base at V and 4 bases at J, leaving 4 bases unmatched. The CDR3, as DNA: TGCGCCAGCAGCTTGAATAGCGGGAATTACAATGAGCAGTTCTTC. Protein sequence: CASSLNSGNYNEQFF.

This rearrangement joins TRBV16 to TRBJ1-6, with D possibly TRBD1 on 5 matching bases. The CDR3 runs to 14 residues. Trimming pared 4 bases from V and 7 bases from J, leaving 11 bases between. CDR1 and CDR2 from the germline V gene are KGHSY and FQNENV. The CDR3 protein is CASSLRDANSPLHF. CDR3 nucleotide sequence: TGTGCCAGCAGCCTCCGGGACGCAAATTCACCCCTCCACTTT. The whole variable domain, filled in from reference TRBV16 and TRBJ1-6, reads GEEVAQTPKHLVRGEGQKAKLYCAPIKGHSYVFWYQQVLKNEFKFLISFQNENVFDETGMPKERFSAKCLPNSPCSLEIQATKLEDSAVYFCASSLRDANSPLHFGNGTRLTVT.

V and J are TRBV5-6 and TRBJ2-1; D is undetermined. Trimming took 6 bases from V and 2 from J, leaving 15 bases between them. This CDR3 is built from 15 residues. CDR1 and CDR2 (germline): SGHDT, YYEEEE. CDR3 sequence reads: CASTSFSLAYNEQFF. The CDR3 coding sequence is TGTGCCAGCACCTCATTCTCCTTGGCCTACAATGAGCAGTTCTTC. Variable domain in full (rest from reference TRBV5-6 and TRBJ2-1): DAGVTQSPTHLIKTRGQQVTLRCSPKSGHDTVSWYQQALGQGPQFIFQYYEEEERQRGNFPDRFSGHQFPNYSSELNVNALLLGDSALYLCASTSFSLAYNEQFFGPGTRLTVL.

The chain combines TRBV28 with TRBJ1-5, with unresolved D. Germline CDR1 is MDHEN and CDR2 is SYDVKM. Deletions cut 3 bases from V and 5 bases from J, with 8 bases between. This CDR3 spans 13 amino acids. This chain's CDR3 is CASSFSRDQPQHF. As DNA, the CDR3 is TGTGCCAGCAGTTTCTCTAGAGATCAGCCCCAGCATTTT.

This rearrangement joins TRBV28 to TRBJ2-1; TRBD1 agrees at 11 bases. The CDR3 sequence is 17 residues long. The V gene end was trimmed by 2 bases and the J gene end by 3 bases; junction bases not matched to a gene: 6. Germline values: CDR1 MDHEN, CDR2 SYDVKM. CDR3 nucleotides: TGTGCCAGCAGTTTAAGGAGGGACAGGGGGGACTACAATGAGCAGTTCTTC. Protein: CASSLRRDRGDYNEQFF.

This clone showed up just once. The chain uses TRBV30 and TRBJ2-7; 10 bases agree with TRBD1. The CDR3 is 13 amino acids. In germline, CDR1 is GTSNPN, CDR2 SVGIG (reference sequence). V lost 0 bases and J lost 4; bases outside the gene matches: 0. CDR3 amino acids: CAWSVGQGYEQYF. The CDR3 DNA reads TGTGCCTGGAGTGTGGGACAGGGGTACGAGCAGTACTTC. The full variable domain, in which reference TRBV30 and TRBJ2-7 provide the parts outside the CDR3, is SQTIHQWPATLVQPVGSPLSLECTVEGTSNPNLYWYRQAAGRGLQLLFYSVGIGQISSEVPQNLSASRPQDRQFILSSKKLLLSDSGFYLCAWSVGQGYEQYFGPGTRLTVT.

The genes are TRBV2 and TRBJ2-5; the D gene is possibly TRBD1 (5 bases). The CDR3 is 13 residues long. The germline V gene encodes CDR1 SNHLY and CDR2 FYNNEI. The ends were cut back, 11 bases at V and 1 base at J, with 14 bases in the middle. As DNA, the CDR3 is TGTGCCGGACGAGAACAGGTCCAAGAGACCCAGTACTTC. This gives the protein CAGREQVQETQYF. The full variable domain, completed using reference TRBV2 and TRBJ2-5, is EPEVTQTPSHQVTQMGQEVILRCVPISNHLYFYWYRQILGQKVEFLVSFYNNEISEKSEIFDDQFSVERPDGSNFTLKIRSTKLEDSAMYFCAGREQVQETQYFGPGTRLLVL.

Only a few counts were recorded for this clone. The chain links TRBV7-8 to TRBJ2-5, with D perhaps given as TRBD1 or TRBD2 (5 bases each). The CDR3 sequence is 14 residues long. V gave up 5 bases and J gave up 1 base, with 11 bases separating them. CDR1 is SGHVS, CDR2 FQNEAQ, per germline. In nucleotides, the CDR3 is TGTGCCAGCAGCCCGAGGGGAACCCAAGAGACCCAGTACTTC. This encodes CASSPRGTQETQYF.

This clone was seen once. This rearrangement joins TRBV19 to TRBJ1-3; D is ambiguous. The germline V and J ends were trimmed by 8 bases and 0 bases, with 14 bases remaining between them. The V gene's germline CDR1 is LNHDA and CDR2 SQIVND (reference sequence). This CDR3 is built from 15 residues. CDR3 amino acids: CASAARALSGNTIYF. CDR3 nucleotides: TGTGCCAGTGCCGCCCGGGCCCTCTCTGGAAACACCATATATTTT. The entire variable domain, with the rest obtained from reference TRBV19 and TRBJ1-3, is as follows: DGGITQSPKYLFRKEGQNVTLSCEQNLNHDAMYWYRQDPGQGLRLIYYSQIVNDFQKGDIAEGYSVSREKKESFPLTVTSAQKNPTAFYLCASAARALSGNTIYFGEGSWLTVV.

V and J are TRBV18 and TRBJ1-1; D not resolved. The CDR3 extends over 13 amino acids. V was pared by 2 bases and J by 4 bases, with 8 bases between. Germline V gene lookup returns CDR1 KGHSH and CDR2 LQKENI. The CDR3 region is CASSPAVVTEAFF. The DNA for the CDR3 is TGTGCCAGCTCACCAGCCGTGGTCACTGAAGCTTTCTTT.

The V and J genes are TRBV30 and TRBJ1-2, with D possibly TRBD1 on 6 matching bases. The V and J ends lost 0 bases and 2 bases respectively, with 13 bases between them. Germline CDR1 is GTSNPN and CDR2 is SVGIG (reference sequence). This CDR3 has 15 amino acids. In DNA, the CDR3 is TGTGCCTGGAGTGTACTTGGGGGGGCAAACTATGGCTACACCTTC. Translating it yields CAWSVLGGANYGYTF.

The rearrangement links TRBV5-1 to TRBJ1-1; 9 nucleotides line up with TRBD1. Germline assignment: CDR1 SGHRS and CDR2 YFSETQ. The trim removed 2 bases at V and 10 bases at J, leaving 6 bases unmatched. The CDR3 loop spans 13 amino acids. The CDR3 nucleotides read TGCGCCAGCAGCTTAGGACAGGGGAGGGGAGCTTTCTTT. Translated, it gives CASSLGQGRGAFF.

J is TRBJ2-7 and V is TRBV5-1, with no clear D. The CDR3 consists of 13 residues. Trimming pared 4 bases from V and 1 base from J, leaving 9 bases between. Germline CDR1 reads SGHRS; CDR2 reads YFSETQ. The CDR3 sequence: CASSPWPSYEQYF. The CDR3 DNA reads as TGCGCCAGCAGCCCTTGGCCATCCTACGAGCAGTACTTC.